This TCR beta chain was profiled in a study of identical twins. The table lists this clonotype with a few counts. The CDR3 extends over 13 amino acids. V lost 0 bases and J 7 bases, leaving 11 bases between the germline ends. From germline, CDR1 is DFQATT and CDR2 SNEGSKA (reference sequence). TCRdb itself ran the 5' RACE reads through MiXCR, one entry per CDR3 protein. The table includes 700,000 or so distinct CDR3 sequences, 8.6% detected once. This sample also belongs to another study, concerning yellow fever vaccine responses in identical twins.

Sequenced input: PBMCs. The TCR sequence derives from a woman aged 18-29 years in good health. The J gene is TRBJ2-3, the V gene TRBV20-1; D not resolved. This CDR3 is CSARDRWRNTQYF. Written as DNA, the CDR3 is TGCAGTGCTAGAGATCGATGGAGAAATACGCAGTATTTT.